The rows below give T cell receptor beta chains drawn from one sample of a study of blood T cell repertoires in COVID-19. Produced via immunoSEQ multiplex PCR; TCRdb's table is partial and in-frame only. The sample lists around 260,000 clones, approximately 83% occurring once. The sequenced sample was peripheral blood. The receptors originated from a woman aged 45-65 years who had recovered from COVID-19. Both conserved end residues are part of each CDR3. A D gene is named only where the DNA matches it firmly. Not every row has a clone size; where given, it reads once, few, many or a size class.

DNA: TGTGCCAGCAGCTTAGAGGCTCCGGGTGCGAATGAAAAACTGTTTTTT; CDR3: CASSLEAPGANEKLFF; V: TRBV7-2; J: TRBJ1-4; D: .; size: once
DNA: TGTGCCAGCAGTTCCTTCAGGGGAGGGAATCAGCCCCAGCATTTT; CDR3: CASSSFRGGNQPQHF; V: TRBV28; J: TRBJ1-5; D: .; size: .
DNA: TGTGCCTGGGGTCCGTTTGGGGGGGCCAAAAACATTCAGTACTTC; CDR3: CAWGPFGGAKNIQYF; V: TRBV30; J: TRBJ2-4; D: .; size: .
DNA: TGTGCCAGCATACGGGACAGGGTTACCTACGAGCAGTACTTC; CDR3: CASIRDRVTYEQYF; V: TRBV6-5; J: TRBJ2-7; D: TRBD1; size: .
DNA: TGTGCCAGCAGCCCTCATGTAGAAGATACGCAGTATTTT; CDR3: CASSPHVEDTQYF; V: TRBV9; J: TRBJ2-3; D: .; size: .
DNA: TGTGCCAGTAGTATCCTTGGGACTAGCATGGCCGGGGAGCTGTTTTTT; CDR3: CASSILGTSMAGELFF; V: TRBV19; J: TRBJ2-2; D: TRBD2; size: .
DNA: TGCGCCAGCAGCTTGGGGACAGGGCGGGGAAGCACTGAAGCTTTCTTT; CDR3: CASSLGTGRGSTEAFF; V: TRBV5-1; J: TRBJ1-1; D: TRBD1; size: .
DNA: TGTGCCAGCAGCGTAGCTCCGGGAAAGGAGACCCAGTACTTC; CDR3: CASSVAPGKETQYF; V: TRBV9; J: TRBJ2-5; D: .; size: .
DNA: TGTGCCAGCAGAGCAGGGGGAGGCTCCTATAATTCACCCCTCCACTTT; CDR3: CASRAGGGSYNSPLHF; V: TRBV28; J: TRBJ1-6; D: TRBD1; size: .
DNA: TGCGCCAGCAGCCAGGCTCGGGGACTAGTTCAGTTCTTC; CDR3: CASSQARGLVQFF; V: TRBV4-3; J: TRBJ2-1; D: TRBD2; size: .
DNA: TGTGCCAGCAGTCCCAGCGCCTATGGCTACACCTTC; CDR3: CASSPSAYGYTF; V: TRBV28; J: TRBJ1-2; D: .; size: .
DNA: TGTGCTGGGCAACAATCGGGGGTTTTGGGCAATCAGCCCCAGCATTTT; CDR3: CAGQQSGVLGNQPQHF; V: TRBV28; J: TRBJ1-5; D: .; size: .
DNA: TGTGCCAGCTCGCCCATTGGACAGGGGCGAAGCTACGAGCAGTACTTC; CDR3: CASSPIGQGRSYEQYF; V: TRBV18; J: TRBJ2-7; D: TRBD1; size: .
DNA: TGTGCCAGCAGTCGCGCTGCTTACAATCAGCCCCAGCATTTT; CDR3: CASSRAAYNQPQHF; V: TRBV28; J: TRBJ1-5; D: .; size: .
DNA: TGTGCCAGCAGCCCGTATTCCGGGACAACTTCTCTCTATGGCTACACCTTC; CDR3: CASSPYSGTTSLYGYTF; V: TRBV11-2; J: TRBJ1-2; D: .; size: once
DNA: TGTGCCAGCAGCTTAAAATCCGGGTTCACCGGGGAGCTGTTTTTT; CDR3: CASSLKSGFTGELFF; V: TRBV7-6; J: TRBJ2-2; D: .; size: .
DNA: TGTGCCAGCAGTTCGACAGTAAACTATGGCTACACCTTC; CDR3: CASSSTVNYGYTF; V: TRBV27; J: TRBJ1-2; D: .; size: .
DNA: TGTGCCAGCAGCCAGGCCCTGACAGGGGGCCCCGGGGAGCTGTTTTTT; CDR3: CASSQALTGGPGELFF; V: TRBV3-1/TRBV3-2; J: TRBJ2-2; D: TRBD1; size: .
DNA: TGTGCCAGTAGCAACCGGGACAGGGACCCCCAGCATTTT; CDR3: CASSNRDRDPQHF; V: TRBV19; J: TRBJ1-5; D: TRBD1; size: once
DNA: TGTGCCAGCAGTTTATATCGGGACAAACCTTCCTACGAGCAGTACTTC; CDR3: CASSLYRDKPSYEQYF; V: TRBV28; J: TRBJ2-7; D: .; size: .
DNA: TGTGCCAGCAGCCTAACTATGACAGGGGGCTTCTCCTACGAGCAGTACTTC; CDR3: CASSLTMTGGFSYEQYF; V: TRBV3-1/TRBV3-2; J: TRBJ2-7; D: TRBD1; size: once
DNA: TGTGCCAGCAGAGCGCCGGGACAGGGTGCCAACGAGCAGTACTTC; CDR3: CASRAPGQGANEQYF; V: TRBV6-5; J: TRBJ2-7; D: TRBD1; size: .
DNA: TGTGCCAGTAGTATATCGTACAGGTCCGGGGCCAACGTCCTGACTTTC; CDR3: CASSISYRSGANVLTF; V: TRBV19; J: TRBJ2-6; D: .; size: .
DNA: TGTGCCAGCAGCAGGTACCCGGACAGATCCTACGAGCAGTACTTC; CDR3: CASSRYPDRSYEQYF; V: TRBV11-2; J: TRBJ2-7; D: .; size: .
DNA: TGTGCCAGCAGCTTGCAGGGGGCAGGTGGCTACACCTTC; CDR3: CASSLQGAGGYTF; V: TRBV5-4; J: TRBJ1-2; D: TRBD1; size: .
DNA: TGTGCCAGCAGTTTGGCGGGAGCCGGGGGTGAAAAACTGTTTTTT; CDR3: CASSLAGAGGEKLFF; V: TRBV28; J: TRBJ1-4; D: .; size: .
DNA: TGTGCCTGGACGTTTGCGGGGGCAGGAAACACCATATATTTT; CDR3: CAWTFAGAGNTIYF; V: TRBV30; J: TRBJ1-3; D: .; size: .
DNA: TGTGCCAGTAGCCCAATGGGCAGACCCGTTAACACCTTC; CDR3: CASSPMGRPVNTF; V: TRBV19; J: TRBJ1-2; D: .; size: once